These 16 T cell receptor beta chains share one sample of origin, sequenced in a study of blood T cell repertoires in COVID-19. Sequencing used immunoSEQ multiplex PCR; TCRdb keeps in-frame clones, though not all of them. Seen here are a few hundred thousand clones, about 82% observed once, and the top ten hold 1.5% to 2%. The sequenced sample was peripheral blood. All receptors derive from a woman between 45 and 60 years old with acute or convalescent COVID-19.

The chain combines TRBV7-9 with TRBJ2-5, with TRBD2 matching 7 bases. The CDR3 length is 14 residues. J lost 6 bases, V lost 5 bases, and 9 bases had no gene match. The V gene's germline CDR1 is SEHNR and CDR2 FQNEAQ (reference sequence). In DNA form, the CDR3 reads TGTGCCAGCAGCCCCGTGGCGGGAGTACAGACCCAGTACTTC. It encodes CASSPVAGVQTQYF. The complete variable domain, with remaining parts taken from reference TRBV7-9 and TRBJ2-5, reads DTGVSQNPRHKITKRGQNVTFRCDPISEHNRLYWYRQTLGQGPEFLTYFQNEAQLEKSRLLSDRFSAERPKGSFSTLEIQRTEQGDSAMYLCASSPVAGVQTQYFGPGTRLLVL.

Comments on this clone: Other DNA sequences within the sample encode an identical CDR3. This rearrangement joins TRBV18 to TRBJ1-2, with D unresolved. Germline V gene lookup returns CDR1 KGHSH and CDR2 LQKENI. The CDR3 runs 11 residues. The germline V and J ends were trimmed by 3 bases and 4 bases, with 3 bases remaining between them. The CDR3 loop reads CASSPSYGYTF. The DNA of the CDR3 is TGTGCCAGCTCACCCAGCTATGGCTACACCTTC.

This clone appeared a few times. The DNA of the CDR3 is TGTGCCAGCAGCCGCCGTCGAGGGACTAATGAAAAACTGTTTTTT. Translated, it gives CASSRRRGTNEKLFF. The V and J genes are TRBV7-2 and TRBJ1-4, with D unresolved. The V end was cut by 5 bases, the J end by 2 bases, with 12 bases between. CDR3 length: 15 amino acids. Germline V gene sequence: CDR1 SGHTA, CDR2 FQGNSA.

The V and J genes are TRBV4-1 and TRBJ2-1; 7 bases are a match to TRBD1. V was pared by 3 bases and J by 0 bases, with 2 bases of the junction left unmatched. Per the germline V gene, CDR1 is MGHRA and CDR2 is YSYEKL. This CDR3 spans 15 amino acids. CDR3 nucleotides: TGCGCCAGCAGCCAGGGACAGACCTCCTACAATGAGCAGTTCTTC. It yields the protein CASSQGQTSYNEQFF.

The genes are TRBV28 and TRBJ1-2; 9 nucleotides agree with TRBD1. Germline lookup yields CDR1 MDHEN and CDR2 SYDVKM. The J segment lost 5 bases and the V segment lost 3 bases, leaving 4 bases of the junction unmatched. The CDR3 runs to 14 residues. Here the CDR3 reads CASSFGTGLYGYTF. CDR3 DNA sequence: TGTGCCAGCAGTTTTGGGACAGGGTTATATGGCTACACCTTC.

This chain links TRBV6-2 or TRBV6-3 with TRBJ1-1, with 9 bases aligning to TRBD1. CDR1 is MNHEY and CDR2 is SVGEGT in the germline V gene. The CDR3 covers 19 residues. V lost 0 bases and J lost 0; bases outside the gene matches: 11. In nucleotides, the CDR3 is TGTGCCAGCAGTTACTCGATAGGGACAGGGAATAGTGTGAACACTGAAGCTTTCTTT. It yields the protein CASSYSIGTGNSVNTEAFF.

CDR3 sequence reads: CASSQRLAGGPLSLTETQYF. The CDR3 DNA follows: TGCGCCAGCAGCCAGAGACTAGCGGGAGGGCCGTTATCTCTAACCGAAACGCAGTATTTT. This chain joins TRBV4-1 and TRBJ2-3, with TRBD2 matching 14 bases. The CDR3 is 20 amino acids. Germline CDR1 and CDR2: MGHRA and YSYEKL. The ends lost 3 bases at V and 9 bases at J; junction bases unmatched: 20.

This chain uses TRBV5-4 with TRBJ1-3; TRBD1 agrees at 7 bases. The CDR3 has 16 amino acids. V shed 0 bases and J 1 base; nucleotides not matched to a gene: 4. The germline V gene has CDR1 SGHNT and CDR2 YYREEE (reference sequence). In DNA, the CDR3 is TGTGCCAGCAGCTTGGGACAGGGTTCTTCTGGAAACACCATATATTTT. Amino acids: CASSLGQGSSGNTIYF. The complete variable domain, with remaining parts taken from reference TRBV5-4 and TRBJ1-3, reads ETGVTQSPTHLIKTRGQQVTLRCSSQSGHNTVSWYQQALGQGPQFIFQYYREEENGRGNFPPRFSGLQFPNYSSELNVNALELDDSALYLCASSLGQGSSGNTIYFGEGSWLTVV.

CDR3: CAGDRGRSFEKLFF. CDR3 DNA sequence: TGTGCCGGCGACAGGGGGCGATCTTTTGAAAAACTGTTTTTT. The rearrangement joins TRBV30 to TRBJ1-4; TRBD1 matches 10 bases. This CDR3 contains 14 residues. Trimming removed 8 bases from V and 7 bases from J; junction bases left unmatched: 10. CDR1 GTSNPN and CDR2 SVGIG come from the germline V gene (reference sequence). The full variable domain, rest sourced from reference TRBV30 and TRBJ1-4, is SQTIHQWPATLVQPVGSPLSLECTVEGTSNPNLYWYRQAAGRGLQLLFYSVGIGQISSEVPQNLSASRPQDRQFILSSKKLLLSDSGFYLCAGDRGRSFEKLFFGSGTQLSVL.

A single count supports this clone. The J gene is TRBJ2-5, the V gene TRBV7-2; D unclear. Germline CDR1 is SGHTA and CDR2 is FQGNSA. This CDR3 spans 15 amino acids. V was pared by 2 bases and J by 0 bases, with 10 bases between. The CDR3 DNA reads TGTGCCAGCAGCTTAAGTGACGGGTACCAAGAGACCCAGTACTTC. It codes for CASSLSDGYQETQYF.

V is TRBV11-2 and J is TRBJ1-2; 8 bases agree with TRBD1. The CDR3 length is 14 residues. With 2 bases clipped from V and 4 bases from J, the junction kept 3 bases outside the gene matches. Germline CDR1 reads SGHAT; CDR2 reads FQNNGV. CDR3 protein: CASSLSQGAYGYTF. The CDR3 DNA reads as TGTGCCAGCAGCTTAAGCCAGGGGGCCTATGGCTACACCTTC.

The rearrangement uses TRBV6-5 and TRBJ2-3, with a tentative D call TRBD2 (6 bases). Trimming shortened V by 7 bases and J by 0 bases, and 8 bases separated the two germline ends. This CDR3 comprises 13 residues. Looked up from germline, CDR1 is MNHEY and CDR2 is SVGAGI. The CDR3 nucleotides are TGTGCCAGCACGCGGGAAAGCACAGATACGCAGTATTTT. Protein product: CASTRESTDTQYF.

This clone was seen a single time. V gene TRBV6-1 combines with J gene TRBJ1-1, with 7 bases matching TRBD1. Germline-derived CDR1 and CDR2 are MNHNS and SASEGT. The CDR3 consists of 18 residues. The V segment lost 0 bases and the J segment 1 base; nucleotides outside the gene matches: 11. CDR3 residues: CASSEARGTDEKNTEAFF. CDR3 coding DNA: TGTGCCAGCAGTGAAGCGAGGGGGACAGACGAAAAGAACACTGAAGCTTTCTTT.

This chain links TRBV7-2 with TRBJ1-3, with 11 nucleotides matching TRBD1. CDR3 length: 14 amino acids. V lost 5 bases to trimming and J lost 16 bases; unmatched junction nucleotides: 13. Germline V CDR1 and CDR2: SGHTA, FQGNSA. This CDR3 reads CASSPKPGQGARYF. DNA for the CDR3: TGTGCCAGCAGCCCCAAACCCGGACAGGGGGCGAGGTATTTT.

V usage is TRBV6-1 and J usage is TRBJ2-7; the match to TRBD2 covers 8 bases. Trimming at V came to 2 bases and at J to 9 bases, leaving 18 bases not matched to a gene. The CDR3 is 17 residues long. Germline CDR1 and CDR2: MNHNS and SASEGT. In nucleotides, the CDR3 is TGTGCCAGCAGTGAAAGTAGGGGCAGCGGGAGTCGGATTAGGCAGTACTTC. It encodes CASSESRGSGSRIRQYF.

The chain combines TRBV2 with TRBJ1-1, with D maybe TRBD1 (6 bases). Trimming pared 3 bases from V and 10 bases from J, leaving 9 bases between. The CDR3 contains 11 residues. CDR1 and CDR2 from the germline V gene are SNHLY and FYNNEI. Here the CDR3 reads CASSDRGGAFF. Written as DNA, the CDR3 is TGTGCCAGCAGTGATAGGGGGGGAGCTTTCTTT.